This T cell receptor (beta chain) was retrieved from a study of T cell clonotyping in hematopoietic cell transplantation (dated by TCRdb to the early 2020s). Regarding the study in general: In the study, more than 130 blood samples were gathered from 35 consecutive transplant recipients and their related donors. Recruitment of patients was conducted between late 2015 and early 2017, and follow-up was continued until September 2020 or death. Overall study results and their limits: The sample size was limited, and CD4 and CD8 repertoire contributions could not be separated because cells were not sorted. A decrease in recipient TCR diversity was observed after transplant, and a progressive increase in pathologically expanded clonotypes was seen from day 30 to day 180. Inverse Simpson Index values from donors and from recipients before transplant predicted broader TCR repertoire diversity after transplant. Just a small fraction of recipient repertoires overlapped with donor repertoires, and more than 97% appeared de novo at the given depth.

As for this clone: The antigen it recognizes is unknown. The sample holds no much larger clone one base away, and base qualities are not on file.

The immunoSEQ assay, a bias-controlled multiplex PCR using V- and J-specific primers, was used to amplify TCR beta CDR3 regions from genomic DNA. A proprietary barcode and Illumina adapter sequences were added to the CDR3 amplicons in a second PCR step. An Illumina MiSeq instrument was used for sequencing of the CDR3 libraries. As for the original processing: Export and quality control were performed with immunoSEQ Analyzer 3.0, and downstream analyses were performed with R Bioconductor and Immunarch. Repertoire metrics were calculated using only productive rearrangements within the normalized downsampled data set. In the normalized cohort, a clonotype counted as pathologically expanded if the clonotype was larger than 5 templates. The Inverse Simpson Index was used to measure repertoire diversity. CMV-specificity analyses were carried out on the non-normalized data set to capture all clonotypes. The table was pulled from immuneACCESS by TCRdb, which kept in-frame rearrangements only. Such tables lose some clones; where checked, under half of the loss comes from unresolved V genes, and the rest has no known cause. V and J calls and clone size are those listed in that table; D and trimming were worked out from the DNA. Within this sample are 6,000 to 9,000 clones, with about nine tenths of them counted one time only. The top ten constitute 4% to 5.5% of the sample.

As encoded in the germline V gene, CDR1 is SGHVS while CDR2 is FNYEAQ. The CDR3 goes from the cysteine to the phenylalanine over 16 residues. Only the CDR3 portion is preserved as DNA: 48 bases, with reading frame beginning at the first base. V and J lose 2 bases and 5 bases, and a span of 15 bases separates them. The time point label corresponds to: 30 days after allo-HCT. Blood from recipients was drawn about 28 days before transplant and again at days 30, 100 and 180 after transplant. Nuclei Lysis Solution was used to extract genomic DNA from fresh or cryopreserved unfractionated peripheral blood mononuclear cells.

The sequences come from PBMCs, collected 30 days after allogeneic stem cell transplant. The receptor was derived from a female patient aged 50-59 years who had an allogeneic stem cell transplant from an unrelated donor, so the T cells may come from the graft donor. Some clones in this sample may be carry-over from other donors' samples. The rearrangement combines TRBV7-6 with TRBJ1-4; matching of 5 bases hints at TRBD1 as the D gene. The CDR3 is CASSLYERGGNEKLFF. The DNA reads TGTGCCAGCAGCTTATATGAAAGGGGCGGGAATGAAAAACTGTTTTTT.